This TCR beta chain was identified in a study of chemoradiotherapy in HPV16-positive cancers. Study information: A couple of HPV16-positive patients' cells yielded candidate HPV-specific clones and common motifs. General observations from the study: HPV-specific T cells were functionally defined from only a couple of HPV16-positive patients. Better recurrence-free survival went with HPV-responsive T-cell expansion in HPV16-positive patients.

This CDR3 comprises 16 residues. Germline V CDR1 and CDR2: SQVTM, ANQGSEA. Trimming left V 5 bases short and J 4 bases short, with 18 bases between. As to this clone: Its antigen is still unknown.

Profiled with immunoSEQ multiplex PCR; TCRdb holds only in-frame clones, not every one. The sample lists fewer than 10,000 clones, 60% to 75% occurring once. V usage is TRBV29-1 and J usage is TRBJ2-6, with D possibly called TRBD1 or TRBD2 (5 bases each). The source was tumor tissue, collected from a patient who underwent chemoradiotherapy. This TCR was recovered from a human donor with HPV-associated anogenital cancer. DNA for the CDR3: TGCAGCGTTCAGCTTGATTGGGGGTCGGGGGCCAACGTCCTGACTTTC. Protein sequence: CSVQLDWGSGANVLTF. The full variable domain, its missing parts supplied by reference TRBV29-1 and TRBJ2-6, is SAVISQKPSRDICQRGTSLTIQCQVDSQVTMMFWYRQQPGQSLTLIATANQGSEATYESGFVIDKFPISRPNLTFSTLTVSNMSPEDSSIYLCSVQLDWGSGANVLTFGAGSRLTVL.